This T cell receptor (beta chain) was obtained from a study of regulatory T cells in long-lasting Graves disease. This clonotype was seen at least ten times. Time point defined: newly diagnosed GD, antithyroid drugs for less than 3 months. Isolated PBMC RNA provided the starting material for the TCR library. Between the trimmed V and J ends, which lost 3 bases and 8 bases, there was a span of 13 bases. CDR3 length: 13 amino acids. Germline loops: CDR1 SGHTA, CDR2 FQGNSA. The TCR beta library used iRepertoire HTBI primers with Arm-PCR amplification of CDR3. TCRdb itself ran the multiplex PCR reads through MiXCR, one entry per CDR3 protein. Of about 220,000 distinct CDR3 sequences in the sample, roughly a fifth were seen once. These records were also assigned to another study, of T cells in Graves' hyperthyroidism and ophthalmopathy. That work states: Clinicians diagnosed patients from clinical symptoms, serum thyroxine and TRAb, thyroid ultrasound and orbital computed tomography. Primed by the HTBI set, a first-round RT-PCR was run on the TCR CDR3. Ophthalmopathy cases were set apart from stable hyperthyroidism by a 13 V-J model.

The sequenced sample was peripheral blood mononuclear cells (PBMCs), obtained at new diagnosis, from a patient treated with antithyroid drugs. The clonotype originates from a woman aged 25 to 39 with Graves disease. The rearrangement links TRBV7-2 to TRBJ1-2, with D perhaps TRBD1 (6 bases). The CDR3 region is CASSFRDTRGYTF. The CDR3 DNA sequence: TGTGCCAGCAGCTTCCGGGACACGCGCGGCTACACCTTC.